These 3 T cell receptor beta chains originate from one sample sequenced in a study of PD-1 blockade in classical Hodgkin lymphoma. Each and every patient relapsed after autologous stem cell transplantation, and patients got differing brentuximab vedotin exposure. This table comes from immunoSEQ multiplex PCR, and its TCRdb copy is limited to in-frame clones, with some not included. Among approximately 57,000 clones listed, around 93% were seen once. The input for sequencing was peripheral blood mononuclear cells (PBMCs), taken before the second cycle of nivolumab. All receptors derive from a human donor with classical Hodgkin lymphoma.

This clone has a single count. The chain carries TRBV27 and TRBJ2-1; D may be TRBD2 (7 bases). The CDR3 length is 13 residues. The germline V gene encodes CDR1 MNHEY and CDR2 SMNVEV (reference sequence). V shed 8 bases and J shed 7 bases, with 15 bases lying between them. CDR3 protein: CASSPGGTNEQFF. For the CDR3, the DNA is TGTGCCAGCTCACCGGGGGGCACTAATGAGCAGTTCTTC.

The CDR3 nucleotides are TGTGCCAGCAGCCCCGGGGGGTCATCGGCTGGCTACACCTTC. As protein: CASSPGGSSAGYTF. The chain combines TRBV7-3 with TRBJ1-2; maybe TRBD1 (5 bases). Looked up from germline, CDR1 is SGHTA and CDR2 is FQGTGA. The CDR3 spans 14 residues. Trimming cost V 5 bases and J 7 bases, with 17 bases left between them. The full variable domain, with the rest looked up from reference TRBV7-3 and TRBJ1-2, is GAGVSQTPSNKVTEKGKYVELRCDPISGHTALYWYRQSLGQGPEFLIYFQGTGAADDSGLPNDRFFAVRPEGSVSTLKIQRTERGDSAVYLCASSPGGSSAGYTFGSGTRLTVV.

This clone has more than one count but fewer than ten. The chain employs TRBV2 and TRBJ1-1; D perhaps matches TRBD1 (6 bases). The germline V gene encodes CDR1 SNHLY and CDR2 FYNNEI. Trimming stripped 8 bases from V and 0 bases from J, with 13 bases between. CDR3 length equals 14 residues. The CDR3 reads CASRRDTMNTEAFF. CDR3 DNA: TGTGCCAGCCGACGGGACACAATGAACACTGAAGCTTTCTTT.